A single sample gave rise to the 2 T cell receptor beta chains below, sequenced in a study of T cells in Graves' hyperthyroidism and ophthalmopathy. The TCR beta CDR3 regions underwent amplification using RNA transcripts as the source. The HTBI primer set served for first-round RT-PCR of the TCR CDR3. TCRdb recomputed calls from the multiplex PCR reads with MiXCR, one row per CDR3 protein. The sample holds under 350,000 distinct CDR3 sequences; 10% to 15% are singletons and the top ten take almost 8%. Sample: blood. These receptor sequences come from a woman in her twenties or thirties with Graves' hyperthyroidism that later progressed to Graves' ophthalmopathy.

The CDR3 region has the DNA TGCGCCAGCAGCCAAGGGATCTTATCAGATACGCAGTATTTT. This gives the protein CASSQGILSDTQYF. The chain links TRBV4-1 to TRBJ2-3; D remains ambiguous. The V gene lost 1 base and the J gene lost 4 bases, with 9 bases spanning the gap. The CDR3 length is 14 residues. CDR1 and CDR2 (germline): MGHRA, YSYEKL.

Regarding this clonotype: A much more abundant neighbour one base away suggests this may be a read error. This chain connects TRBV12-3 or TRBV12-4 to TRBJ1-6, with TRBD1 identical over 9 bases. Trimming took 6 bases from V and 10 from J; bases not matched to a gene: 7. The CDR3 has 14 residues. CDR3: CASRPRQGGSPLHF. DNA of the CDR3: TGTGCCAGCAGACCAAGACAGGGGGGATCACCCCTCCACTTT.